This T cell receptor (beta chain) was identified in a study of blood T cell repertoires in COVID-19. At the level of the study: The origin of the acute and convalescent COVID-19 samples was the United States, Italy and Spain. The cDNA or gDNA used as material had been derived from T cells, B-cell-depleted T cells, or PBMCs.

Original processing notes: Amplification of reference gene primers provided the estimated nucleated cell counts. Assay: immunoSEQ multiplex PCR; the TCRdb copy retains only in-frame clones and omits some. The V and J calls and clone size come from that table; D and trimming were worked out from the DNA. Here the sample spans about 250,000 clones, 82% being singletons. Germline V gives CDR1 SEHNR, CDR2 FQNEAQ (reference sequence). V trimming: 5 bases; J trimming: 0 bases; junction bases outside the gene matches: 6. The CDR3 is 15 residues long. Sequencing input: peripheral blood. The origin of this receptor is a woman over 75 with active or convalescent COVID-19. The gene calls are TRBV7-9 and TRBJ2-7, with 8 bases aligning to TRBD1. The CDR3 region is CASSPLGQDSYEQYF. In DNA form, the CDR3 reads TGTGCCAGCAGCCCCCTGGGACAGGACTCCTACGAGCAGTACTTC.